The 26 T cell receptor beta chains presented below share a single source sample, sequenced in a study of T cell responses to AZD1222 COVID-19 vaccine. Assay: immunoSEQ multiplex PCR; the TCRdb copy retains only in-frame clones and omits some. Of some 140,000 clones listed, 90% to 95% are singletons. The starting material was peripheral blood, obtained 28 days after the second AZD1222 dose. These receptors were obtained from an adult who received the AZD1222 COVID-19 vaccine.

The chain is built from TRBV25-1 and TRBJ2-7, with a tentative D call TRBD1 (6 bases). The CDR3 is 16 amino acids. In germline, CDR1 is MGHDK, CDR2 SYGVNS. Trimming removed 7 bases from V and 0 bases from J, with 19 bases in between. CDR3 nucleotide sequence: TGTGCCAGCACCGCCTCGTGGGGGCAGAACTCCTACGAGCAGTACTTC. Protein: CASTASWGQNSYEQYF.

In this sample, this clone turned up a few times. The CDR3 nucleotides read TGTGCCAGCAGCCAAGGAACAGGGCCTAGAAACACCATATATTTT. Protein product: CASSQGTGPRNTIYF. The chain combines TRBV3-1 (or the pseudogene TRBV3-2) with TRBJ1-3; D may be TRBD1 (6 bases). The CDR3 runs 15 residues. Trimming removed 1 base at V and 5 bases at J, with 12 bases between. Germline values: CDR1 LGHDT, CDR2 YNNKEL (reference sequence).

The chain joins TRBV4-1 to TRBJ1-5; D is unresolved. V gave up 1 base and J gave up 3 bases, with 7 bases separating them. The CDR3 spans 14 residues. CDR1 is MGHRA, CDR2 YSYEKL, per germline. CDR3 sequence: CASSQVGVNQPQHF. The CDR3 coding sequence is TGCGCCAGCAGCCAAGTGGGAGTCAATCAGCCCCAGCATTTT.

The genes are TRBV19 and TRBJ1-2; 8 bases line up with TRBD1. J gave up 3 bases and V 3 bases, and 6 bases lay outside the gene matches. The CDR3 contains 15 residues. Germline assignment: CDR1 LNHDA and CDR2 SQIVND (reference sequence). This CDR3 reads CASSMSRGLYYGYTF. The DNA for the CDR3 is TGTGCCAGTAGTATGAGCAGGGGGCTTTACTATGGCTACACCTTC.

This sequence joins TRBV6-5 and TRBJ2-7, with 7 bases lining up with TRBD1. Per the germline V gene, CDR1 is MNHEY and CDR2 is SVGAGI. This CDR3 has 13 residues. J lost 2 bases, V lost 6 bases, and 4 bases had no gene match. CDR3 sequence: CASSQGQTYEQYF. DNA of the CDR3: TGTGCCAGCAGCCAGGGACAGACCTACGAGCAGTACTTC.

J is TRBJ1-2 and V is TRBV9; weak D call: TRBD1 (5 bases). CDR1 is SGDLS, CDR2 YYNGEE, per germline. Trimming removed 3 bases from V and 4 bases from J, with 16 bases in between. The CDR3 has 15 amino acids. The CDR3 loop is CASSGGWGVSYGYTF. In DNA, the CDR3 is TGTGCCAGCAGCGGAGGGTGGGGGGTGAGCTATGGCTACACCTTC.

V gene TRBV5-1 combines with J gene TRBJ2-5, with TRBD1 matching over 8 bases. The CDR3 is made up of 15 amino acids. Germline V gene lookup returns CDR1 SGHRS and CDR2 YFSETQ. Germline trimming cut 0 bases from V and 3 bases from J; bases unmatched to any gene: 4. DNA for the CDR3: TGCGCCAGCAGCTTGGAGGGACAGGATAAAGAGACCCAGTACTTC. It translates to CASSLEGQDKETQYF.

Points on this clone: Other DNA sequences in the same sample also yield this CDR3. CDR3 loop: CASSLGTSGSYEQYF. The CDR3 DNA follows: TGTGCCAGCAGCTTAGGGACTAGCGGCTCCTACGAGCAGTACTTC. The V and J genes are TRBV7-3 and TRBJ2-7, with 11 bases aligning to TRBD2. CDR3 size: 15 residues. The V gene's germline CDR1 is SGHTA and CDR2 FQGTGA. After removal of 2 bases from V and 0 bases from J, the junction contained 0 bases not matched to a gene. Using reference TRBV7-3 and TRBJ2-7 for the parts outside the CDR3, the full variable domain is GAGVSQTPSNKVTEKGKYVELRCDPISGHTALYWYRQSLGQGPEFLIYFQGTGAADDSGLPNDRFFAVRPEGSVSTLKIQRTERGDSAVYLCASSLGTSGSYEQYFGPGTRLTVT.

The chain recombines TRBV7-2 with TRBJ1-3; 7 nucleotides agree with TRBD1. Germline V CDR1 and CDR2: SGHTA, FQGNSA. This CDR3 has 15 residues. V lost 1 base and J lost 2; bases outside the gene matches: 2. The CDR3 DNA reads TGTGCCAGCAGCTTAGTGCAGGGGGCTGGAAACACCATATATTTT. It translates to CASSLVQGAGNTIYF. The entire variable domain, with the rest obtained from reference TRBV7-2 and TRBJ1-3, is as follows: GAGVSQSPSNKVTEKGKDVELRCDPISGHTALYWYRQSLGQGLEFLIYFQGNSAPDKSGLPSDRFSAERTGGSVSTLTIQRTQQEDSAVYLCASSLVQGAGNTIYFGEGSWLTVV.

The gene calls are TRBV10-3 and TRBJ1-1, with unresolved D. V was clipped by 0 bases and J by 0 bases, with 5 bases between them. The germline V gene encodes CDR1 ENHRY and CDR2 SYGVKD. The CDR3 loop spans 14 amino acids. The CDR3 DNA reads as TGTGCCATCAGTGAGTCCAACTTGAACACTGAAGCTTTCTTT. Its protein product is CAISESNLNTEAFF.

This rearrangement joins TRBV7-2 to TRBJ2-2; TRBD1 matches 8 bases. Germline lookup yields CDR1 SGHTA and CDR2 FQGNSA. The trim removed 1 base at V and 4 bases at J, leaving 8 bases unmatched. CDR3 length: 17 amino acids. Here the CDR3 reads CASSLGARTGLTGELFF. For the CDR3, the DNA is TGTGCCAGCAGCTTAGGGGCCCGGACAGGGCTCACCGGGGAGCTGTTTTTT.

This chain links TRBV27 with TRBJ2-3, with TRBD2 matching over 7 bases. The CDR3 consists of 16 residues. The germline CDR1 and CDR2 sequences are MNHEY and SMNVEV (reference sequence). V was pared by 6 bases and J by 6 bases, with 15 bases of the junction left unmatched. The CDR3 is CASRPTSDPRRDTQYF. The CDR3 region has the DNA TGTGCCAGCAGACCAACTAGCGACCCAAGGAGGGATACGCAGTATTTT.

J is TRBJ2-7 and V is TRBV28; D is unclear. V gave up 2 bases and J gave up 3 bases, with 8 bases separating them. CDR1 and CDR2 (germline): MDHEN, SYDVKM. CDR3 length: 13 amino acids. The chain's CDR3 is CASSLGTFYEQYF. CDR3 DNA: TGTGCCAGCAGTTTAGGAACCTTCTACGAGCAGTACTTC.

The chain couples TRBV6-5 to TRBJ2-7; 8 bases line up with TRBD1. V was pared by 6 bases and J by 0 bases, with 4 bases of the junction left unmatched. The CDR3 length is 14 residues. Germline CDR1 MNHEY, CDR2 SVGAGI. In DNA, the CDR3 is TGTGCCAGCAGCCCCGGGACAGGCTCCTACGAGCAGTACTTC. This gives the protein CASSPGTGSYEQYF.

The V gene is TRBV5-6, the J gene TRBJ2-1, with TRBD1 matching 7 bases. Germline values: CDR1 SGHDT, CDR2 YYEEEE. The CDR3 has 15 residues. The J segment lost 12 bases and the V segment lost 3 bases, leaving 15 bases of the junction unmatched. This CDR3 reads CASSSDPGAGTVQFF. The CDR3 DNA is TGTGCCAGCAGCTCTGATCCCGGGGCCGGGACAGTGCAGTTCTTC.

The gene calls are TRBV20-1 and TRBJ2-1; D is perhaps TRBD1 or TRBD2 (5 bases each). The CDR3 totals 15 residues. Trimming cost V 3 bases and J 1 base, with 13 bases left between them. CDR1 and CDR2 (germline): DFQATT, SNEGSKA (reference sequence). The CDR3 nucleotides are TGCAGTGCTAGTCCCGGGGCTCTTTCCTACAATGAGCAGTTCTTC. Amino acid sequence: CSASPGALSYNEQFF.

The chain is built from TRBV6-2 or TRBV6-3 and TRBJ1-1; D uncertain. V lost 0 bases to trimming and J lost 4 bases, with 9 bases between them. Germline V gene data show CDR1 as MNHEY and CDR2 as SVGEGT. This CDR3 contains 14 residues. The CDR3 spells CASSYSGLGTEAFF. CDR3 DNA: TGTGCCAGCAGTTACTCGGGGTTGGGCACTGAAGCTTTCTTT.

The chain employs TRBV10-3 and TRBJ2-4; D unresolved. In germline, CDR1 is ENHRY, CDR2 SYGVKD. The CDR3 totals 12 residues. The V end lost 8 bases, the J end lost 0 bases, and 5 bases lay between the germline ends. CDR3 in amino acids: CAIGEAKNIQYF. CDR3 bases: TGTGCCATCGGGGAAGCCAAAAACATTCAGTACTTC.

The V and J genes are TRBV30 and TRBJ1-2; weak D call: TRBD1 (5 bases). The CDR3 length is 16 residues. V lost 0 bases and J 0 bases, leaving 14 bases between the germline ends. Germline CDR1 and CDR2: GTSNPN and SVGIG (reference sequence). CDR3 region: CAWSVRVGHANYGYTF. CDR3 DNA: TGTGCCTGGAGTGTACGGGTTGGACACGCTAACTATGGCTACACCTTC.

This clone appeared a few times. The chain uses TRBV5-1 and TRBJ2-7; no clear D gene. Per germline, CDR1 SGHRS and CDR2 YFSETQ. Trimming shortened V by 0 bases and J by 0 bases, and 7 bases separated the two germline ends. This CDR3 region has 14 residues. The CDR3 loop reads CASSLAVGSYEQYF. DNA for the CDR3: TGCGCCAGCAGCTTGGCGGTCGGCTCCTACGAGCAGTACTTC.

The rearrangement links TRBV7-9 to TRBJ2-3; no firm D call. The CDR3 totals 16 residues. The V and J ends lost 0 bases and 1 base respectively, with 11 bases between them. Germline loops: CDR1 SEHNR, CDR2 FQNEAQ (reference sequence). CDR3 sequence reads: CASSLALGRRTDTQYF. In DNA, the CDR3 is TGTGCCAGCAGCTTAGCACTTGGCAGGCGCACAGATACGCAGTATTTT.

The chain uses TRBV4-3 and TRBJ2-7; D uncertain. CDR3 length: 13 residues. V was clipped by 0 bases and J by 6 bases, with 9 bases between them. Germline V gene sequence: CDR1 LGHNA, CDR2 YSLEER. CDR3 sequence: CASSQDLNREQYF. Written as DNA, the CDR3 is TGCGCCAGCAGCCAAGATTTGAACCGCGAGCAGTACTTC.

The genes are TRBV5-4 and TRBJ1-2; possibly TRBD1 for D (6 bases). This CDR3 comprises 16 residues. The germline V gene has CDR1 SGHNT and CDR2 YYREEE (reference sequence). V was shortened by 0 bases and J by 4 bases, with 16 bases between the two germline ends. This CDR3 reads CASSLGNGGLGYGYTF. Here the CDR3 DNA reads TGTGCCAGCAGCTTGGGGAACGGGGGGCTGGGCTATGGCTACACCTTC.

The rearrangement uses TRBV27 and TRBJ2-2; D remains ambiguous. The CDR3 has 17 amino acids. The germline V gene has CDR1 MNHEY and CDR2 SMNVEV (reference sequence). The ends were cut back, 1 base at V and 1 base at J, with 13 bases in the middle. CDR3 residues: CASSLLVWPGNTGELFF. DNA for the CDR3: TGTGCCAGCAGTTTATTGGTCTGGCCAGGGAACACCGGGGAGCTGTTTTTT.

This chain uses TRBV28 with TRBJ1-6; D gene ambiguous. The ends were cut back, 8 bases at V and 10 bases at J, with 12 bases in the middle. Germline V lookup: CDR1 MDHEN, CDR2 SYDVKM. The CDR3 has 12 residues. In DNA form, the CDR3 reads TGTGCCAGCGGCAGAGGCGTCTCACCCCTCCACTTT. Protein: CASGRGVSPLHF.

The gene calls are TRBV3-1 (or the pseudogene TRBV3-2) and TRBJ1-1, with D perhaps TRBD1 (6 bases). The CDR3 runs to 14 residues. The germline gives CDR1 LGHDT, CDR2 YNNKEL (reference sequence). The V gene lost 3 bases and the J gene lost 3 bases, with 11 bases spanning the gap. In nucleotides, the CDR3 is TGTGCCAGCAGCCAGCTCACAGGGTACACTGAAGCTTTCTTT. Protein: CASSQLTGYTEAFF.